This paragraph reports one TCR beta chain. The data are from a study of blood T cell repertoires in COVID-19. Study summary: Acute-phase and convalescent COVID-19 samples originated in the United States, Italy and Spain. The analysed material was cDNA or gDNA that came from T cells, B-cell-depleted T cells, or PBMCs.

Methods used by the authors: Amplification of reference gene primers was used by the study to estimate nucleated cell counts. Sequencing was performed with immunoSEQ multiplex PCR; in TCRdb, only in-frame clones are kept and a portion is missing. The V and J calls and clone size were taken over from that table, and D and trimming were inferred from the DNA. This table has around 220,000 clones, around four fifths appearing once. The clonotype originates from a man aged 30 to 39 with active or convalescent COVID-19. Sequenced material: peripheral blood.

The CDR3 loop is CASSITGSTYEQYF. The CDR3 DNA reads as TGTGCCAGTAGTATAACAGGGTCGACCTACGAGCAGTACTTC. This chain uses TRBV19 with TRBJ2-7, with D possibly matching TRBD1 (6 bases). The CDR3 runs 14 residues. The V end was cut by 2 bases, the J end by 2 bases, with 10 bases between. Germline V gene lookup returns CDR1 LNHDA and CDR2 SQIVND (reference sequence). The full variable domain, rest sourced from reference TRBV19 and TRBJ2-7, is DGGITQSPKYLFRKEGQNVTLSCEQNLNHDAMYWYRQDPGQGLRLIYYSQIVNDFQKGDIAEGYSVSREKKESFPLTVTSAQKNPTAFYLCASSITGSTYEQYFGPGTRLTVT.